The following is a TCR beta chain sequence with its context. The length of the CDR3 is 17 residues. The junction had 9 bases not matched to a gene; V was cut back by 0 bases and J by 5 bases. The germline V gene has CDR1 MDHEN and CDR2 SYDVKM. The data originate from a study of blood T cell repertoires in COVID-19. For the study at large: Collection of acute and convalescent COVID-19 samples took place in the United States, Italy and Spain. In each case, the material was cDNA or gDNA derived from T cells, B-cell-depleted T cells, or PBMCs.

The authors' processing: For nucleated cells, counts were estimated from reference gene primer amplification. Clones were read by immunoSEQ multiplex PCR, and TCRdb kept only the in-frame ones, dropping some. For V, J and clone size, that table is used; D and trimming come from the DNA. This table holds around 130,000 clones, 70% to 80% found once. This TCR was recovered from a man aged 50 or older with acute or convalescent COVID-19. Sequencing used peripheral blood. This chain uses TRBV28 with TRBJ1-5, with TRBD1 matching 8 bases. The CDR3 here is CASSLWPRGQGDQPQHF. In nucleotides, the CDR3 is TGTGCCAGCAGTTTATGGCCCAGGGGGCAGGGGGATCAGCCCCAGCATTTT.